Listed below are T cell receptor beta chains from one sample, sequenced in a study of graft-versus-host responses after intestinal transplantation. The method was immunoSEQ multiplex PCR; TCRdb's version includes in-frame clones alone and lacks a portion of them. Here the sample spans 62,000 or so clones, around nine tenths being singletons. Specimen: PBMCs, collected 26 days after transplant. These receptors were obtained from a human patient who received an intestinal transplant, so some T cells may come from the graft donor. Both conserved end residues are part of each CDR3. The D gene is left open where the match is weak. The listing skips clone size in some rows; elsewhere it reads once, few, many or a size class.

cdr3_aa cdr3_nt v_call clone_size j_call d_call
CASSKGDSRCEQYF TGTGCCAGCAGCAAAGGTGACAGCCGGTGCGAGCAGTACTTC TRBV21-1 . TRBJ2-7 .
CASAGQGNDQPQHF TGTGCCAGTGCGGGACAGGGGAACGATCAGCCCCAGCATTTT TRBV18 . TRBJ1-5 TRBD1
CASSSYYGQRTDTQYF TGCGCCAGCAGCTCGTATTACGGACAGCGCACAGATACGCAGTATTTT TRBV5-1 . TRBJ2-3 .
CASSGAGYGYTF TGTGCCAGTAGTGGAGCGGGATATGGCTACACCTTC TRBV19 . TRBJ1-2 .
CASSLRLAASTDTQYF TGTGCCAGCAGTCTCAGACTAGCGGCTAGCACAGATACGCAGTATTTT TRBV28 . TRBJ2-3 TRBD2
CASSLGFSSGGAEETQYF TGTGCCAGCAGCTTAGGATTTTCTAGCGGGGGGGCGGAAGAGACCCAGTACTTC TRBV13 once TRBJ2-5 TRBD2
CASSLAITPETQYF TGTGCCAGCAGCTTAGCGATAACTCCAGAGACCCAGTACTTC TRBV7-8 . TRBJ2-5 .
CASSVGTSGIPQETQYF TGTGCCAGCAGCGTCGGGACTAGCGGGATACCCCAAGAGACCCAGTACTTC TRBV9 . TRBJ2-5 TRBD2
CASSLAFTDQETQYF TGTGCCAGCAGCTTAGCTTTTACAGACCAAGAGACCCAGTACTTC TRBV11-3 . TRBJ2-5 .
CASSESRGRGETQYF TGTGCCAGCAGTGAATCCCGTGGCCGGGGGGAGACCCAGTACTTC TRBV2 . TRBJ2-5 .
CASSRRGVSTDTQYF TGTGCCAGTAGTCGACGGGGGGTAAGCACAGATACGCAGTATTTT TRBV19 . TRBJ2-3 TRBD2
CASSPGTAGNTIYF TGTGCCAGCAGCCCCGGGACAGCTGGAAACACCATATATTTT TRBV28 . TRBJ1-3 TRBD1
CASSQGWRLNTEAFF TGCGCCAGCAGCCAAGGATGGAGGCTGAACACTGAAGCTTTCTTT TRBV4-1 . TRBJ1-1 .
CASSADEIREGPMNTEAFF TGTGCCAGCAGCGCCGATGAAATCAGGGAGGGCCCTATGAACACTGAAGCTTTCTTT TRBV9 . TRBJ1-1 .
CAIRDRDNQPQHF TGTGCCATCCGGGACAGGGATAATCAGCCCCAGCATTTT TRBV10-3 . TRBJ1-5 TRBD1
CASSQWQEEVGSGANVLTF TGTGCCAGCAGCCAATGGCAGGAGGAAGTCGGCTCTGGGGCCAACGTCCTGACTTTC TRBV4-2 . TRBJ2-6 .
CASSRLGGGTDTQYF TGTGCCAGCAGCCGGCTGGGCGGAGGTACAGATACGCAGTATTTT TRBV28 once TRBJ2-3 .
CASSSDPTGGRYF TGTGCCAGCAGTTCGGACCCTACAGGGGGCAGGTACTTC TRBV6-6 . TRBJ2-7 TRBD1
CASSYSIRGSTDTQYF TGTGCCAGCAGTTACTCGATTCGCGGGAGCACAGATACGCAGTATTTT TRBV6-5 . TRBJ2-3 .
CASSWTGENTEAFF TGTGCCAGCAGCTGGACAGGGGAGAACACTGAAGCTTTCTTT TRBV7-2 few TRBJ1-1 TRBD1
CASSIWGEGGLNEQYF TGTGCCAGTAGTATCTGGGGTGAAGGAGGGTTGAACGAGCAGTACTTC TRBV19 . TRBJ2-7 .
CASSHSGSSEFF TGTGCCAGCAGCCATAGCGGGAGTTCGGAGTTCTTC TRBV25-1 . TRBJ2-1 TRBD2
CASVPSTGGGPYF TGTGCCAGCGTCCCCTCCACAGGGGGGGGTCCGTATTTT TRBV7-8 . TRBJ2-3 .
CASSYLRQPYNSPLHF TGTGCCAGCAGTTACTTGAGACAGCCCTATAATTCACCCCTCCACTTT TRBV6-5 once TRBJ1-6 .
CASSLQSSYEQYF TGCGCCAGCAGCCTACAAAGCTCCTACGAGCAGTACTTC TRBV4-1 . TRBJ2-7 .
CASSVGTDYGYTF TGCGCCAGCAGCGTTGGGACAGACTATGGCTACACCTTC TRBV5-1 . TRBJ1-2 TRBD1
CASSLLPSRKNNEQFF TGTGCCAGCAGTTTATTGCCTAGCCGCAAGAACAATGAGCAGTTCTTC TRBV28 . TRBJ2-1 .
CASRETGQGRYEQFF TGTGCCAGCAGGGAGACGGGACAGGGGAGGTATGAGCAGTTCTTC TRBV5-4 . TRBJ2-1 TRBD1